The 19 T cell receptor beta chains in this list originate from one sample, sequenced in a study of CD8 T cells in ankylosing spondylitis. MiXCR, run by TCRdb on the 5' RACE reads, gives a single entry per CDR3 protein. Of about 340,000 distinct CDR3 sequences listed, roughly 15% are singletons. The sequenced sample consisted of blood, either unsorted or a sorted T cell fraction (not recorded which). Every receptor here comes from a male donor with ankylosing spondylitis or in good health (not recorded which).

This clonotype appeared a few times. The chain joins TRBV10-3 to TRBJ1-1; D is ambiguous. Deletions cut 0 bases from V and 0 bases from J, with 8 bases between. Germline-derived CDR1 and CDR2 are ENHRY and SYGVKD. There are 15 residues in the CDR3. The CDR3 region is CAISESATLNTEAFF. As DNA, the CDR3 is TGTGCCATCAGTGAGTCCGCTACCTTGAACACTGAAGCTTTCTTT.

This clonotype was counted ten times or more. The V gene is TRBV4-2, the J gene TRBJ2-6; weak D call: TRBD2 (6 bases). Germline-derived CDR1 and CDR2 are LGHNA and YNFKEQ. V was cut by 0 bases and J by 2 bases, with 14 bases left in between. CDR3 length: 18 residues. CDR3 protein: CASSQEGLRGTGANVLTF. In nucleotides, the CDR3 is TGTGCCAGCAGCCAAGAGGGACTCAGAGGTACTGGGGCCAACGTCCTGACTTTC.

This clonotype has a handful of counts. The chain combines TRBV12-3 or TRBV12-4 with TRBJ1-1; D gene uncertain. With 2 bases removed from V and 7 bases from J, the gap between germline ends came to 23 bases. CDR3 size: 17 residues. The CDR3 reads CASSLYAYGYSAGEAFF. The CDR3 region has the DNA TGTGCCAGCAGTTTATACGCATATGGGTATTCCGCGGGTGAAGCTTTCTTT.

This clonotype has a handful of counts. The CDR3 is CASSPRGRGNQPQHF. CDR3 DNA: TGTGCCAGCAGCCCTCGAGGTCGGGGCAATCAGCCCCAGCATTTT. The chain employs TRBV6-2 or TRBV6-3 and TRBJ1-5, with no clear D. The V end was cut by 6 bases, the J end by 2 bases, with 14 bases between. CDR1 and CDR2 from the germline V gene are MNHEY and SVGEGT. The CDR3 contains 15 residues.

This clonotype was recorded a few times. The chain uses TRBV12-3 or TRBV12-4 and TRBJ1-5; 10 bases agree with TRBD1. With V trimmed by 5 bases and J by 10 bases, 8 bases remained unmatched. This CDR3 has 14 residues. The CDR3 region is CASSPGQGSSPQHF. The CDR3 DNA reads TGTGCCAGCAGTCCGGGACAGGGGTCGAGCCCCCAGCATTTT.

V gene TRBV3-1 combines with J gene TRBJ1-2; the D is unclear. V was clipped by 0 bases and J by 3 bases, with 11 bases between them. In germline, CDR1 is LGHDT, CDR2 YNNKEL (reference sequence). The CDR3 contains 15 residues. As DNA, the CDR3 is TGTGCCAGCAGCCAAGATCTACGGCCGTACTATGGCTACACCTTC. Translation: CASSQDLRPYYGYTF.

This clonotype has just a few counts. The rearrangement links TRBV12-3 or TRBV12-4 to TRBJ1-5; D gene unclear. The CDR3 consists of 16 residues. V lost 0 bases to trimming and J lost 0 bases, with 9 bases between them. The CDR3 here is CASSLAYFDSNQPQHF. The CDR3 nucleotides read TGTGCCAGCAGTTTAGCGTACTTTGATAGCAATCAGCCCCAGCATTTT.

This clonotype was picked up a small number of times. The rearrangement joins TRBV3-1 to TRBJ1-4; no reliable D call. V lost 3 bases and J lost 8, with 13 bases in between. This CDR3 has 14 residues. Germline V gene sequence: CDR1 LGHDT, CDR2 YNNKEL (reference sequence). In nucleotides, the CDR3 is TGTGCCAGCAGCCACGCTAACCGCGGGGAAAAACTGTTTTTT. Its translation is CASSHANRGEKLFF.

This chain links TRBV7-6 with TRBJ1-5; TRBD1 aligns across 8 bases. CDR3 length: 15 residues. V shed 3 bases, J shed 1 base, and the junction held 2 bases outside the gene matches. Germline V gene lookup returns CDR1 SGHVS and CDR2 FNYEAQ. This CDR3 is CASSLGQESNQPQHF. CDR3 in DNA: TGTGCCAGCAGCTTGGGACAGGAGAGCAATCAGCCCCAGCATTTT. The full variable domain, with the rest looked up from reference TRBV7-6 and TRBJ1-5, is GAGVSQSPRYKVTKRGQDVALRCDPISGHVSLYWYRQALGQGPEFLTYFNYEAQQDKSGLPNDRFSAERPEGSISTLTIQRTEQRDSAMYRCASSLGQESNQPQHFGDGTRLSIL.

Many counts were recorded for this clonotype. The chain carries TRBV12-3 or TRBV12-4 and TRBJ2-2, with D hard to call. V lost 4 bases to trimming and J lost 0 bases, with 6 bases between them. The CDR3 totals 14 residues. The CDR3 DNA reads TGTGCCAGCAGTTCGATAGCGAACACCGGGGAGCTGTTTTTT. Its protein product is CASSSIANTGELFF.

This clonotype has at least ten counts. V usage is TRBV27 and J usage is TRBJ1-2; D is uncertain. The CDR3 has 16 residues. Germline V gives CDR1 MNHEY, CDR2 SMNVEV (reference sequence). V was shortened by 6 bases and J by 5 bases, with 22 bases between the two germline ends. DNA for the CDR3: TGTGCCAGCAGCTCTTTCCCCCTTGGTCAGCATTATGGCTACACCTTC. Translation: CASSSFPLGQHYGYTF.

The sample holds many counts of this clonotype. The rearrangement links TRBV5-1 to TRBJ1-1; 8 bases agree with TRBD1. Germline CDR1 and CDR2: SGHRS and YFSETQ. This CDR3 contains 14 residues. The V and J ends lost 3 bases and 1 base, in that order; junction bases with no gene match: 2. The CDR3: CASSYGTGNTEAFF. DNA for the CDR3: TGCGCCAGCAGCTACGGGACAGGGAACACTGAAGCTTTCTTT.

CDR3 DNA: TGTGCCAGCAGCTTACTAGAGGCAGATACGCAGTATTTT. Translated, it gives CASSLLEADTQYF. This rearrangement joins TRBV7-2 to TRBJ2-3; D unresolved. The V and J ends lost 2 bases and 4 bases respectively, with 7 bases between them. Germline CDR1 is SGHTA and CDR2 is FQGNSA. CDR3 length equals 13 residues.

This chain connects TRBV27 to TRBJ2-7; 8 nucleotides agree with TRBD1. The CDR3 sequence is 15 residues long. The V and J ends lost 6 bases and 6 bases, in that order; junction bases with no gene match: 13. CDR1 is MNHEY, CDR2 SMNVEV, per germline (reference sequence). CDR3 sequence (DNA): TGTGCCAGCAGGAGGACCCAGGGGGCTTCCCTCGAGCAGTACTTC. It encodes CASRRTQGASLEQYF.

This clonotype was observed a handful of times. The chain is built from TRBV29-1 and TRBJ2-5; the match to TRBD1 covers 9 bases. With V trimmed by 3 bases and J by 1 base, 0 bases remained unmatched. The length of the CDR3 is 13 residues. Germline assignment: CDR1 SQVTM and CDR2 ANQGSEA. The CDR3: CSVEGQGQETQYF. For the CDR3, the DNA is TGCAGCGTTGAGGGACAGGGCCAAGAGACCCAGTACTTC.

This clonotype was seen repeatedly, ten times or more. This rearrangement joins TRBV12-3 or TRBV12-4 to TRBJ2-7; 9 nucleotides line up with TRBD1. V lost 2 bases to trimming and J lost 1 base; unmatched junction nucleotides: 6. This CDR3 region has 16 residues. CDR3 nucleotide sequence: TGTGCCAGCAGTTTAAGACAGGGGGTGAGTTCCTACGAGCAGTACTTC. Translated: CASSLRQGVSSYEQYF.

This clonotype has ten or more counts. The chain links TRBV12-3 or TRBV12-4 to TRBJ2-1, with TRBD2 matching over 11 bases. CDR3 length: 15 residues. J lost 6 bases, V lost 6 bases, and 7 bases had no gene match. CDR3 DNA sequence: TGTGCCAGCAGCCTATCTAGCGGGAGGAGCAATGAGCAGTTCTTC. It encodes CASSLSSGRSNEQFF.

The chain uses TRBV29-1 and TRBJ1-1; D gene uncertain. The V gene lost 0 bases and the J gene lost 11 bases, with 16 bases spanning the gap. CDR1 is SQVTM, CDR2 ANQGSEA, per germline. This CDR3 is built from 13 residues. The CDR3 region is CSVEDASSREAFF. CDR3 nucleotide sequence: TGCAGCGTTGAAGACGCGTCGTCACGAGAGGCTTTCTTT.

This clonotype has just a few counts. This chain connects TRBV5-1 to TRBJ2-7; D is uncertain. The CDR3 loop spans 14 amino acids. The germline V gene has CDR1 SGHRS and CDR2 YFSETQ. V was pared by 0 bases and J by 2 bases, with 9 bases between. The CDR3 loop reads CASSLGPVAYEQYF. The CDR3 DNA reads as TGCGCCAGCAGCTTGGGGCCGGTGGCCTACGAGCAGTACTTC. Full variable domain (rest looked up from reference TRBV5-1 and TRBJ2-7): KAGVTQTPRYLIKTRGQQVTLSCSPISGHRSVSWYQQTPGQGLQFLFEYFSETQRNKGNFPGRFSGRQFSNSRSEMNVSTLELGDSALYLCASSLGPVAYEQYFGPGTRLTVT.